This T cell receptor (beta chain) originates from a study of T cells in Graves' hyperthyroidism and ophthalmopathy (dated by TCRdb to the late 2010s). General notes on the study: Peripheral blood samples were taken at the time of initial diagnosis, prior to any treatment. A discovery cohort of fewer than 110 patients, about 44 with Graves' ophthalmopathy and approximately 55 with stable Graves' hyperthyroidism, was used to find distinguishing TCR V-J signatures. Prospective prediction of ophthalmopathy was tested in an independent validation cohort consisting of fewer than 20 hyperthyroidism patients and around 16 patients who later progressed to ophthalmopathy. The 100 or so discovery patients were randomly divided into training and test sets at a 7:3 ratio. In addition, the study compared T-cell repertoires in thyroid tissue and in blood from about 6 Graves' hyperthyroidism patients. Following sampling, methimazole starting at 30 mg daily was given to hyperthyroidism patients, and high-dose intravenous methylprednisolone was given to ophthalmopathy patients. TCR Vbeta CDR3 sequencing of around 130 peripheral blood samples (about 45 ophthalmopathy, under 80 hyperthyroidism and some 17 progressor patients) is reported in the paper. Study-wide conclusions, independent of this receptor: Most expanded thyroid clonotypes (frequency above 0.001) were also detected in blood, suggesting blood repertoires may reflect thyroid immune responses. Sample size was not statistically predetermined, and blinding of investigators to group allocation was not performed. During validation, the model predicted progression to ophthalmopathy a median of roughly 7.1 months ahead of onset, with 70.59% sensitivity and about 75% specificity. In cross-validation, a model built on a 13 V-J signature told ophthalmopathy apart from stable hyperthyroidism with 87.88% sensitivity and 81% to 82% specificity, and in testing the same model reached 80%/75%.

TCR beta CDR3 regions were amplified from RNA transcripts. The TCR CDR3 was subjected to a first round of RT-PCR using the HTBI primer set and the Qiagen OneStep RT-PCR kit. A second multiplex PCR round built the libraries, followed by size selection and purification. Paired-end sequencing of the libraries was performed with 100 bp reads on an Illumina HiSeq2000. In the original analysis: SOAPnuke was used to process the raw data, removing reads that contained adapters or uncalled bases, had a mean Phred below 15, or lacked an exact match to the constant primer or identifier. COPE v1.2.5 was used to merge high-quality paired reads, and clonotypes were defined as unique nucleotide sequences. Clonotypes were aligned to IMGT TRBV, TRBD and TRBJ reference segments using MiTCR v1.1. The analysis was restricted to V-J combinations with a frequency above 0.0001, which together covered over 99% of the repertoires. The TCS score was defined as the ratio of F50 (clonal expansion) to E x V (chaos), calculated using BLOSUM62-based TCRdist between CDR3 peptides within each V-J. Welch's t-statistics and random forest reduced several hundred V-J features to roughly 13, which were used in a naive Bayes classifier (R e1071). TCRdb cleaned the public reads at Q25 with fastp, built clones with MiXCR and kept in-frame beta chains. Each record represents a unique CDR3 protein, reported with the most common genes and DNA among its rows. TCRdb's processing, not the study's, gives the V and J calls here. The sample has more than 550,000 distinct CDR3 sequences on record, roughly a sixth of them singletons. Of the sample, 16% falls within the top ten clones.

Of note for this clonotype: The target of this receptor is not known. Nothing much larger sits one base from this clone, and base qualities are not available.

Hyperthyroidism patients were newly diagnosed, with disease duration under 2 months, and aged 18 to 65 years. Exclusion was applied to patients with uncontrolled infections, other autoimmune diseases, pregnancy or lactation. Clinical symptoms, serum thyroxine and TRAb, thyroid ultrasound, and orbital computed tomography formed the basis for the diagnoses. Blood from progressor patients was collected at the time of first diagnosis with hyperthyroidism, before any ophthalmopathy symptoms had appeared. PBMCs were separated from 10 ml of fresh peripheral blood using Ficoll-Paque density gradient centrifugation. Patients classed as progressors first received a Graves' hyperthyroidism diagnosis and then went on to develop ophthalmopathy during follow-up. Total RNA was extracted using Trizol reagent, and RNA quality was assessed on an Agilent 2100 Bioanalyzer. The sequence was collected from a woman in her forties or fifties with Graves' hyperthyroidism that later progressed to Graves' ophthalmopathy. Source material: blood.

In nucleotides, the sequence is TGTGCCAGCGGGGCAAAAATGACATCTTGGAATGAAAAACTGTTTTTT. This gives the protein CASGAKMTSWNEKLFF. The receptor chain draws on TRBV6-4 and TRBJ1-4; TRBD1 is perhaps the D gene, given 5 matching bases. The CDR3 runs 16 amino acids, cysteine and phenylalanine included. Only CDR3 DNA is held: 48 bases, read in frame from base 1. The junction carries 21 bases between V and J, which are trimmed by 8 bases and 5 bases respectively. Looking up the germline V gene yields CDR1 MRHNA and CDR2 SNTAGT.